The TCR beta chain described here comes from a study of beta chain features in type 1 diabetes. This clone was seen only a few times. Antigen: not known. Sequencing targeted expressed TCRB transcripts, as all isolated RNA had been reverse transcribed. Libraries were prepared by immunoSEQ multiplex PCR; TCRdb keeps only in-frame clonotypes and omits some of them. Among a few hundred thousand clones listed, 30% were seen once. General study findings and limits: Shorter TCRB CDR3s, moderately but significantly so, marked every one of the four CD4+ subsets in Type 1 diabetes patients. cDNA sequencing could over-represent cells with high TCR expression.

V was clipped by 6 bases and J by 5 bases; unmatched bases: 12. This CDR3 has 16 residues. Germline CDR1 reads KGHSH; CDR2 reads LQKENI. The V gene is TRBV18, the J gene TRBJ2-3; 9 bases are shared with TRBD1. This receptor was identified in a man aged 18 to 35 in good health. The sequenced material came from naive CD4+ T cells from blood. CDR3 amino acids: CASSMFRDRVEDTQYF. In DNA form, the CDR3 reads TGTGCCAGCTCTATGTTCCGGGACAGGGTGGAAGATACGCAGTATTTT.